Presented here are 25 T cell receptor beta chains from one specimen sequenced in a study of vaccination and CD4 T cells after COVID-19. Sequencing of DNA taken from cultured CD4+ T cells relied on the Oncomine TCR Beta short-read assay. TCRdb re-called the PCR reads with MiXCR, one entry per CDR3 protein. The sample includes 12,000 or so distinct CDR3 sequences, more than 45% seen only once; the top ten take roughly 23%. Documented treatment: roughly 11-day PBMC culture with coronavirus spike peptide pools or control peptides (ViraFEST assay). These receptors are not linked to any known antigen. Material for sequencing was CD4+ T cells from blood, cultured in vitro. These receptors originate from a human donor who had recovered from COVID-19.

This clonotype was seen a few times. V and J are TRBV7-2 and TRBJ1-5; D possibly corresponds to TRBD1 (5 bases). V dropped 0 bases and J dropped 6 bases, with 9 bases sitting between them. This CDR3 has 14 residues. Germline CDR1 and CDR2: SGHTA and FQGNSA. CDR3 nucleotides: TGTGCCAGCAGCTTAGCATCTAGGGGTCAGCCCCAGCATTTT. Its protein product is CASSLASRGQPQHF. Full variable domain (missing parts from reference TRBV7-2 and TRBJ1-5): GAGVSQSPSNKVTEKGKDVELRCDPISGHTALYWYRQSLGQGLEFLIYFQGNSAPDKSGLPSDRFSAERTGGSVSTLTIQRTQQEDSAVYLCASSLASRGQPQHFGDGTRLSIL.

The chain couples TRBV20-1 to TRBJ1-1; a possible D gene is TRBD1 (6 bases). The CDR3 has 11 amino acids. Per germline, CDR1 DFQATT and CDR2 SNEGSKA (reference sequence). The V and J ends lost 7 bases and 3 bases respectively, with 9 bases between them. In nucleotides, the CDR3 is TGCAGTGGCAGGACAGACACTGAAGCTTTCTTT. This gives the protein CSGRTDTEAFF.

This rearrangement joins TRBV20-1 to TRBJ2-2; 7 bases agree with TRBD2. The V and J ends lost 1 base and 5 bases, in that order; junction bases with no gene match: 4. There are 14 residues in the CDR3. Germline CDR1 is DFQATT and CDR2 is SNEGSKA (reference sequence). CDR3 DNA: TGCAGTGCTAGAGCCGGCGGGAGAACCGGGGAGCTGTTTTTT. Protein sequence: CSARAGGRTGELFF.

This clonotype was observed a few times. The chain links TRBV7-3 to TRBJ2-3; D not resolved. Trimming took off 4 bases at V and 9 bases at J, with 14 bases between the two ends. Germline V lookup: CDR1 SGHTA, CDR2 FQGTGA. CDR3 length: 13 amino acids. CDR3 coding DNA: TGTGCCAGCAGCTCGGGCGCTCTCGAGACGCAGTATTTT. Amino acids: CASSSGALETQYF.

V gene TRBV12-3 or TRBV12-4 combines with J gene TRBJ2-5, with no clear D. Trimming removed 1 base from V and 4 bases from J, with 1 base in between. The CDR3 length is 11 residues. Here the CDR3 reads CASSLGETQYF. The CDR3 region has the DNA TGTGCCAGCAGTTTAGGAGAGACCCAGTACTTC.

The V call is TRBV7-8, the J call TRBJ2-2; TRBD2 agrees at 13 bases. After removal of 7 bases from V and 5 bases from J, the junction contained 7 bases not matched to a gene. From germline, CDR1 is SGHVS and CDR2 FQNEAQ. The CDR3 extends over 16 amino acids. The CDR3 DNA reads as TGTGCCAGCACCAGGACTAGCGGGAGTTATACCGGGGAGCTGTTTTTT. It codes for CASTRTSGSYTGELFF.

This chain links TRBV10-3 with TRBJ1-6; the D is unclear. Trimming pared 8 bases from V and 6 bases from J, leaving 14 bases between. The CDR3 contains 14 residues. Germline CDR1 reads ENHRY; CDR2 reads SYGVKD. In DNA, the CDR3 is TGTGCCATCCAAGAAGGACGGATTAATTCACCCCTCCACTTT. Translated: CAIQEGRINSPLHF.

DNA for the CDR3: TGTGCCTGGAGAACGCACACCGGGGAGCTGTTTTTT. Protein sequence: CAWRTHTGELFF. The gene calls are TRBV30 and TRBJ2-2, with D unresolved. Trimming stripped 3 bases from V and 3 bases from J, with 5 bases between. The CDR3 consists of 12 residues. The germline V gene encodes CDR1 GTSNPN and CDR2 SVGIG (reference sequence). The full variable domain, completed using reference TRBV30 and TRBJ2-2, is SQTIHQWPATLVQPVGSPLSLECTVEGTSNPNLYWYRQAAGRGLQLLFYSVGIGQISSEVPQNLSASRPQDRQFILSSKKLLLSDSGFYLCAWRTHTGELFFGEGSRLTVL.

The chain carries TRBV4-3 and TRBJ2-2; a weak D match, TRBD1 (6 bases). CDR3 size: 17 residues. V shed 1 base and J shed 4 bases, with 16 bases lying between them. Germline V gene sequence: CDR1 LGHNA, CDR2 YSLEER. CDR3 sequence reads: CASSQAVGQIFTGELFF. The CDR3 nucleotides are TGCGCCAGCAGCCAAGCGGTTGGACAGATCTTCACCGGGGAGCTGTTTTTT.

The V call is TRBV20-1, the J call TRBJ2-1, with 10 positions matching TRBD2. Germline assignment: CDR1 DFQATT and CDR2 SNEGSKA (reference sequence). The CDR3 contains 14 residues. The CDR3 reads CRGRAGGRGGEQFF. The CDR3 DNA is TGCAGGGGTCGAGCGGGAGGGAGGGGAGGTGAGCAGTTCTTC.

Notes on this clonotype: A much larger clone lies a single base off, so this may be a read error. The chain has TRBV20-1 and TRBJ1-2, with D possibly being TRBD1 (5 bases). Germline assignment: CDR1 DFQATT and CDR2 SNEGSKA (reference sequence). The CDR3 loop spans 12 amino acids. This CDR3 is CGARKGSYGYTF. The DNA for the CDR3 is TGCGGTGCTAGAAAGGGGAGTTATGGCTACACCTTC.

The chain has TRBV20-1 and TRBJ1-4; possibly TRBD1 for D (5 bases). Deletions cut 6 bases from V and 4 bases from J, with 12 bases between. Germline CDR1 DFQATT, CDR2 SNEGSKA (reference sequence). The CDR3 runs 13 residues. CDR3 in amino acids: CSARRQLNEKLFF. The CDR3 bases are TGCAGTGCAAGAAGACAGCTTAATGAAAAACTGTTTTTT.

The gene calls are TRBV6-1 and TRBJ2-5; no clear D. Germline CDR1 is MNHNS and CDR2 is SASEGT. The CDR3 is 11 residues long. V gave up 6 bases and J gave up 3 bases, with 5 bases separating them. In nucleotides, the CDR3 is TGTGCCAGCAGCCGAAAAGAGACCCAGTACTTC. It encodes CASSRKETQYF.

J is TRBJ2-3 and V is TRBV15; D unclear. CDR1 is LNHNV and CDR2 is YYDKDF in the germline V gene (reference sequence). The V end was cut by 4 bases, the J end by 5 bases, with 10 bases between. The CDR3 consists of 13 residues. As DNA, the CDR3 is TGTGCCACCAGCACTAGGATGGGAGATACGCAGTATTTT. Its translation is CATSTRMGDTQYF.

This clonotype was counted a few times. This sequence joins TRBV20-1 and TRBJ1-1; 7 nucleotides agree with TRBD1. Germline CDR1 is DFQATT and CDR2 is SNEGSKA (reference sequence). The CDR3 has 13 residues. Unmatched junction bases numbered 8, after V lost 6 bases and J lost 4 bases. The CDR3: CSARRTGRTEAFF. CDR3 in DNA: TGCAGTGCCCGGAGGACAGGCCGCACTGAAGCTTTCTTT.

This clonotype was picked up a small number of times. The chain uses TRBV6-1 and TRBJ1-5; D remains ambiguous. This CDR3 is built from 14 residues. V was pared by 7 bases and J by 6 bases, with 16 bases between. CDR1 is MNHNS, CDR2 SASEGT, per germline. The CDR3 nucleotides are TGTGCCAGCACCGGCGGGTTTCGGGGTCAGCCCCAGCATTTT. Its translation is CASTGGFRGQPQHF.

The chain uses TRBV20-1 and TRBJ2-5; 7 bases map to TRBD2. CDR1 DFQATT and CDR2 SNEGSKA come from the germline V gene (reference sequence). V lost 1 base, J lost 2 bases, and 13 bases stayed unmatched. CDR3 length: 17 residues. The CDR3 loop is CSARGTGASGRQETQYF. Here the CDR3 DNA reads TGCAGTGCTAGAGGGACCGGGGCTAGCGGAAGACAAGAGACCCAGTACTTC.

The CDR3 nucleotides are TGCAGTGCTAGGGAGGACGGAAATTCACCCCTCCACTTT. The encoded protein is CSAREDGNSPLHF. The chain is built from TRBV20-1 and TRBJ1-6; D not resolved. This CDR3 is built from 13 residues. Germline lookup yields CDR1 DFQATT and CDR2 SNEGSKA (reference sequence). V was cut by 3 bases and J by 7 bases, with 10 bases left in between.

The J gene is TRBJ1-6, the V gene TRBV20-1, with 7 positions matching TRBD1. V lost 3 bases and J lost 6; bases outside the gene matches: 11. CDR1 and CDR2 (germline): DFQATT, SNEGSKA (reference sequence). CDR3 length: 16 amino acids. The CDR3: CSASERGTAFNSPLHF. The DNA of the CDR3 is TGCAGTGCTAGCGAGCGGGGGACAGCATTTAATTCACCCCTCCACTTT.

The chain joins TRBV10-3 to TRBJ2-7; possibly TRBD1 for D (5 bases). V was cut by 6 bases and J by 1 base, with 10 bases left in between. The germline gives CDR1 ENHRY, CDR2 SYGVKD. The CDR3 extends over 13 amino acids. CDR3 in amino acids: CAIRQGPSYEQYF. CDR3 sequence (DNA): TGTGCCATCAGGCAGGGCCCGTCCTACGAGCAGTACTTC.

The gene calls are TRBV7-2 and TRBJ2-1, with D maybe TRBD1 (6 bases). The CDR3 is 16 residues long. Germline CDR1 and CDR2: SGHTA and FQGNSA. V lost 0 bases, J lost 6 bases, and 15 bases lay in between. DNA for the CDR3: TGTGCCAGCAGCTTAGCCGGTCAGGGGCGTAGCAATGAGCAGTTCTTC. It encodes CASSLAGQGRSNEQFF.

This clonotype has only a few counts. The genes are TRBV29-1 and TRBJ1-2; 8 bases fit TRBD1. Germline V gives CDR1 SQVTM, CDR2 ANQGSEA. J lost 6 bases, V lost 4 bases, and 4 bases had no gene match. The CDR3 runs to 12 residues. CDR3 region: CSVADRVNGYTF. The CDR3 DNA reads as TGCAGCGTTGCGGACAGGGTCAATGGCTACACCTTC.

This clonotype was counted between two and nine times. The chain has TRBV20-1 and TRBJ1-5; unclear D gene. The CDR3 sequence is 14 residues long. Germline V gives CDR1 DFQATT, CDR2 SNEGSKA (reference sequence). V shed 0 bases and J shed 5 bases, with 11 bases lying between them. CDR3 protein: CSARENRGDQPQHF. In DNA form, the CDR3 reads TGCAGTGCTAGAGAGAACCGGGGTGATCAGCCCCAGCATTTT.

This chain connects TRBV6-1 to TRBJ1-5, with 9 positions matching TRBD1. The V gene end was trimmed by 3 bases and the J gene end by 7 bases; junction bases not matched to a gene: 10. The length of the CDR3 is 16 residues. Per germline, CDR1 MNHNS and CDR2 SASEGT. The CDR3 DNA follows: TGTGCCAGCAGTGAGAGCGGGACAGGGCTGGGCCAGCCCCAGCATTTT. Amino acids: CASSESGTGLGQPQHF.

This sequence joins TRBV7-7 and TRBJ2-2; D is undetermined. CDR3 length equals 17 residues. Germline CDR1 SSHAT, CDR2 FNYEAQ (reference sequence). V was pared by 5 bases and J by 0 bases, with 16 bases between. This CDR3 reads CASSLMQTTANTGELFF. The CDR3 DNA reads TGTGCCAGCAGCCTCATGCAGACAACCGCGAACACCGGGGAGCTGTTTTTT. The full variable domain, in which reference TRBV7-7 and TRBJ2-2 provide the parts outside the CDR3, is GAGVSQSPRYKVTKRGQDVTLRCDPISSHATLYWYQQALGQGPEFLTYFNYEAQPDKSGLPSDRFSAERPEGSISTLTIQRTEQRDSAMYRCASSLMQTTANTGELFFGEGSRLTVL.